Below are 16 T cell receptor beta chains sequenced from a single sample in a study of T cells in Graves' hyperthyroidism and ophthalmopathy. Amplification targeted TCR beta CDR3 regions from RNA transcripts. HTBI primers were used for first-round RT-PCR of the TCR CDR3. One entry per CDR3 protein, called by TCRdb with MiXCR from the multiplex PCR reads. The table lists about 690,000 distinct CDR3 sequences, roughly 17% of them singletons. Sequenced input: blood. The receptors were gathered from a man aged 45-60 years with Graves' hyperthyroidism.

There are many counts of this clonotype. This sequence joins TRBV20-1 and TRBJ2-2; 8 nucleotides match TRBD2. This CDR3 contains 14 residues. V lost 3 bases to trimming and J lost 4 bases; unmatched junction nucleotides: 4. CDR1 and CDR2 from the germline V gene are DFQATT and SNEGSKA (reference sequence). The CDR3 here is CSARTGLVTGELFF. The DNA of the CDR3 is TGCAGTGCTAGGACGGGACTAGTCACCGGGGAGCTGTTTTTT.

The chain has TRBV30 and TRBJ2-5, with D unresolved. The CDR3 sequence is 13 residues long. Per the germline V gene, CDR1 is GTSNPN and CDR2 is SVGIG (reference sequence). V was clipped by 5 bases and J by 5 bases, with 15 bases between them. The CDR3 nucleotides read TGTGCCTGGGCCCGGGTAGGCCGGGAGACCCAGTACTTC. Its translation: CAWARVGRETQYF.

The table lists this clonotype with a few counts. This rearrangement joins TRBV11-3 to TRBJ2-6, with 9 nucleotides matching TRBD1. V lost 6 bases, J lost 0 bases, and 6 bases stayed unmatched. The CDR3 loop spans 17 amino acids. Germline V gives CDR1 SGHNT, CDR2 YENEEA. CDR3 sequence: CASSFGQGNSGANVLTF. DNA of the CDR3: TGTGCCAGCAGTTTTGGACAGGGGAACTCTGGGGCCAACGTCCTGACTTTC.

This clonotype was counted at least ten times. Here the CDR3 reads CASRRHGGGRNTEAFF. CDR3 DNA sequence: TGTGCCAGCAGGCGTCACGGGGGGGGGAGGAACACTGAAGCTTTCTTT. The chain recombines TRBV28 with TRBJ1-1; D is possibly TRBD1 (5 bases). Trimming shortened V by 6 bases and J by 1 base, and 18 bases separated the two germline ends. From germline, CDR1 is MDHEN and CDR2 SYDVKM. The CDR3 sequence is 16 residues long.

This chain uses TRBV2 with TRBJ2-5; TRBD2 agrees at 8 bases. The CDR3 length is 15 residues. Per the germline V gene, CDR1 is SNHLY and CDR2 is FYNNEI. Trimming at V came to 7 bases and at J to 2 bases, leaving 9 bases not matched to a gene. CDR3 bases: TGTGCCAGCACCCCCTACACTAGCGGACAAGAGACCCAGTACTTC. Amino acid sequence: CASTPYTSGQETQYF.

Many counts were recorded for this clonotype. The chain carries TRBV9 and TRBJ2-3; 14 bases fit TRBD2. Unmatched junction bases numbered 5, after V lost 3 bases and J lost 5 bases. This CDR3 is 16 amino acids long. The germline V gene has CDR1 SGDLS and CDR2 YYNGEE. This chain's CDR3 is CASSGLAGGPGDTQYF. The CDR3 bases are TGTGCCAGCAGCGGACTAGCGGGAGGGCCGGGAGATACGCAGTATTTT.

This clonotype was detected many times. The chain couples TRBV10-3 to TRBJ2-2, with D maybe TRBD2 (6 bases). CDR3 length equals 17 residues. V gave up 3 bases and J gave up 5 bases, with 19 bases separating them. Germline CDR1 reads ENHRY; CDR2 reads SYGVKD. The CDR3 region is CAISDVGGTSGTGELFF. As DNA, the CDR3 is TGTGCCATCAGTGACGTAGGAGGGACTTCGGGTACCGGGGAGCTGTTTTTT.

This clonotype was observed many times. The chain combines TRBV29-1 with TRBJ2-5; 8 bases align to TRBD2. Germline CDR1 SQVTM, CDR2 ANQGSEA. The CDR3 extends over 16 amino acids. The trim removed 1 base at V and 2 bases at J, leaving 9 bases unmatched. CDR3 protein: CSVEVGTSRGQETQYF. In DNA form, the CDR3 reads TGCAGCGTTGAAGTTGGGACTAGTCGAGGACAAGAGACCCAGTACTTC.

The chain couples TRBV28 to TRBJ2-7, with 9 bases that match TRBD2. J was trimmed by 0 bases and V by 4 bases; bases with no gene match: 7. CDR1 and CDR2 (germline): MDHEN, SYDVKM. The CDR3 is 16 residues long. CDR3 nucleotides: TGTGCCAGCAGTTCCCCTGATAGCGGGGGCTCCTACGAGCAGTACTTC. Amino acids: CASSSPDSGGSYEQYF.

This clonotype came up many times. V usage is TRBV28 and J usage is TRBJ2-5; the match to TRBD2 covers 9 bases. The CDR3 length is 12 residues. V trimming: 8 bases; J trimming: 5 bases; junction bases outside the gene matches: 3. Germline CDR1 MDHEN, CDR2 SYDVKM. The CDR3 nucleotides read TGTGCCAGCGCGAGCGGGAGGGAGACCCAGTACTTC. It yields the protein CASASGRETQYF. The full variable domain, with the rest looked up from reference TRBV28 and TRBJ2-5, is DVKVTQSSRYLVKRTGEKVFLECVQDMDHENMFWYRQDPGLGLRLIYFSYDVKMKEKGDIPEGYSVSREKKERFSLILESASTNQTSMYLCASASGRETQYFGPGTRLLVL.

The table lists this clonotype with many counts. The chain employs TRBV11-2 and TRBJ1-1; maybe TRBD1 (5 bases). Trimming pared 6 bases from V and 1 base from J, leaving 15 bases between. CDR1 SGHAT and CDR2 FQNNGV come from the germline V gene. The CDR3 is 15 amino acids. CDR3 nucleotides: TGTGCCAGCAGTAGCCCCCGGGACGGGAACACTGAAGCTTTCTTT. This encodes CASSSPRDGNTEAFF. Full variable domain (outside the CDR3, taken from reference TRBV11-2 and TRBJ1-1): EAGVAQSPRYKIIEKRQSVAFWCNPISGHATLYWYQQILGQGPKLLIQFQNNGVVDDSQLPKDRFSAERLKGVDSTLKIQPAKLEDSAVYLCASSSPRDGNTEAFFGQGTRLTVV.

This clonotype was recorded at least ten times. This chain uses TRBV6-1 with TRBJ1-2; perhaps TRBD1 as D (6 bases). V lost 5 bases and J 2 bases, leaving 15 bases between the germline ends. CDR1 is MNHNS and CDR2 is SASEGT in the germline V gene. This CDR3 spans 15 amino acids. In DNA form, the CDR3 reads TGTGCCAGCAGTCGACTATCCGGGACAAACTATGGCTACACCTTC. Protein product: CASSRLSGTNYGYTF.

In its sample, this clonotype was seen many times. The chain uses TRBV2 and TRBJ2-6; D remains ambiguous. From germline, CDR1 is SNHLY and CDR2 FYNNEI. The CDR3 loop spans 12 amino acids. This CDR3 is CAAASGANVLTF. The CDR3 nucleotides read TGTGCGGCGGCCTCTGGGGCCAACGTCCTGACTTTC.

This clonotype was observed at least ten times. The chain joins TRBV6-5 to TRBJ1-1; no reliable D call. The V gene lost 7 bases and the J gene lost 5 bases, with 17 bases spanning the gap. CDR3 size: 14 residues. CDR1 is MNHEY, CDR2 SVGAGI, per germline. CDR3 residues: CASNPYLGETEAFF. The CDR3 DNA is TGTGCCAGCAATCCCTACCTGGGTGAGACTGAAGCTTTCTTT.

This clonotype was found many times. The chain links TRBV27 to TRBJ2-5; 7 nucleotides agree with TRBD1. The CDR3 has 17 residues. Per germline, CDR1 MNHEY and CDR2 SMNVEV (reference sequence). After removal of 4 bases from V and 4 bases from J, the junction contained 15 bases not matched to a gene. Here the CDR3 DNA reads TGTGCCAGCAGTTCCCTAGGCCTGACAGGGTTTCGAGAGACCCAGTACTTC. It translates to CASSSLGLTGFRETQYF.

Comment on this clonotype: This may stem from a read error, because a much larger clone lies one nucleotide away. V and J are TRBV28 and TRBJ1-1; tentatively, D is TRBD1 (5 bases). Germline V gene lookup returns CDR1 MDHEN and CDR2 SYDVKM. Trimming cost V 4 bases and J 7 bases, with 22 bases left between them. CDR3 size: 16 residues. The CDR3 reads CASSSLRDGGYSEAFF. The DNA of the CDR3 is TGTGCCAGCAGTTCCCTCCGGGACGGGGGGTATAGTGAAGCTTTCTTT.